This T cell receptor beta chain was retrieved from a study of T cell responses to AZD1222 COVID-19 vaccine. The data were produced by immunoSEQ multiplex PCR, yet TCRdb's version contains in-frame clones alone and is incomplete. The profile covers some 190,000 clones, with 80% to 90% appearing a single time and around 6.9% taken by the ten largest. The CDR3 extends over 15 amino acids. The V and J ends lost 9 bases and 5 bases, in that order; junction bases with no gene match: 12. CDR1 is MNHEY and CDR2 is SVGAGI in the germline V gene. Sequenced material: peripheral blood, taken on day 0 of AZD1222 vaccination. This clonotype originated in an adult in good health. The chain joins TRBV6-5 to TRBJ1-4, with 7 nucleotides matching TRBD1. The CDR3 sequence: CASKYSGGSNEKLFF. The CDR3 bases are TGTGCCAGTAAATATTCAGGGGGTTCGAATGAAAAACTGTTTTTT.